Below, 24 T cell receptor beta chains from the same sample are listed, as sequenced in a study of patients and donors after allogeneic stem cell transplantation. TCRdb passed the RT-PCR reads through MiXCR, listing each CDR3 protein once. The sample yields fewer than 200,000 distinct CDR3 sequences, roughly 31% seen once. Sequences were obtained from blood, either unsorted or a sorted T cell fraction (not recorded which). These receptors were taken from a human donor who was either an allogeneic HSCT recipient or a stem cell or donor lymphocyte infusion donor (not recorded which). It is not recorded whose cells these are; they may come from a transplant donor.

V usage is TRBV5-1 and J usage is TRBJ2-7; no clear D. CDR1 SGHRS and CDR2 YFSETQ come from the germline V gene. Trimming removed 3 bases from V and 0 bases from J, with 10 bases in between. The CDR3 covers 14 residues. CDR3 DNA: TGCGCCAGCAGCTACGGACGGAACTCCTACGAGCAGTACTTC. It specifies CASSYGRNSYEQYF.

This clonotype has just one count. The chain joins TRBV20-1 to TRBJ2-5; 10 bases agree with TRBD2. This CDR3 is built from 16 residues. V gave up 1 base and J gave up 2 bases; unmatched junction bases: 7. CDR1 and CDR2 from the germline V gene are DFQATT and SNEGSKA (reference sequence). The CDR3 sequence is CSARVPSGGHQETQYF. CDR3 in DNA: TGCAGTGCTAGAGTACCTAGCGGGGGACATCAAGAGACCCAGTACTTC.

V and J are TRBV7-8 and TRBJ1-2; TRBD1 is a possible D gene (5 bases). V dropped 1 base and J dropped 4 bases, with 13 bases sitting between them. The CDR3 is made up of 15 amino acids. Germline assignment: CDR1 SGHVS and CDR2 FQNEAQ. The CDR3 spells CASSLDPRDSYGYTF. The CDR3 nucleotides are TGTGCCAGCAGCTTAGACCCCAGGGATAGCTATGGCTACACCTTC.

The CDR3 nucleotides are TGCAGTGCAAGACTAGCGGGAGGGCCGAACGAGCAGTACTTC. The encoded protein is CSARLAGGPNEQYF. The chain couples TRBV20-1 to TRBJ2-7; TRBD2 matches at 14 bases. Germline trimming cut 6 bases from V and 5 bases from J; bases unmatched to any gene: 6. The germline CDR1 and CDR2 sequences are DFQATT and SNEGSKA (reference sequence). This CDR3 has 14 amino acids.

This clonotype was seen only a few times. The chain links TRBV29-1 to TRBJ2-2; TRBD2 agrees at 7 bases. Germline V lookup: CDR1 SQVTM, CDR2 ANQGSEA. The junction had 3 bases not matched to a gene; V was cut back by 0 bases and J by 2 bases. This CDR3 contains 15 residues. The CDR3 coding sequence is TGCAGCGTTGAAGATATGACTAGCAACACCGGGGAGCTGTTTTTT. As protein: CSVEDMTSNTGELFF.

The rearrangement joins TRBV7-6 to TRBJ2-7; no clear D gene. Germline CDR1 SGHVS, CDR2 FNYEAQ. Trimming shortened V by 2 bases and J by 2 bases, and 10 bases separated the two germline ends. The CDR3 is 14 amino acids. This chain's CDR3 is CASSLLSDAYEQYF. The CDR3 DNA reads TGTGCCAGCAGCTTACTTTCGGATGCCTACGAGCAGTACTTC.

CDR3 residues: CAWSVRTGSPIQYF. CDR3 in DNA: TGTGCCTGGAGTGTAAGGACAGGGTCGCCCATTCAGTACTTC. This chain joins TRBV30 and TRBJ2-4; 8 bases are shared with TRBD1. The V and J ends lost 0 bases and 9 bases, in that order; junction bases with no gene match: 7. The germline gives CDR1 GTSNPN, CDR2 SVGIG (reference sequence). The CDR3 runs to 14 residues.

V usage is TRBV15 and J usage is TRBJ1-2; possible D gene TRBD1, 6 bases. Looked up from germline, CDR1 is LNHNV and CDR2 is YYDKDF (reference sequence). This CDR3 has 13 amino acids. Between the trimmed V and J ends, which lost 1 base and 4 bases, there was a span of 7 bases. The CDR3 reads CATSRGTVYGYTF. The DNA for the CDR3 is TGTGCCACCAGCAGAGGGACAGTCTATGGCTACACCTTC.

The rearrangement links TRBV7-3 to TRBJ2-1; TRBD1 or TRBD2 may be the D gene (5 bases each). Looked up from germline, CDR1 is SGHTA and CDR2 is FQGTGA. The V end lost 1 base, the J end lost 2 bases, and 9 bases lay between the germline ends. CDR3 length: 15 amino acids. In DNA form, the CDR3 reads TGTGCCAGCAGCTTAAACGTGGGGGCCTACAATGAGCAGTTCTTC. It codes for CASSLNVGAYNEQFF.

The chain uses TRBV6-5 and TRBJ2-7, with 7 bases lining up with TRBD1. Trimming took 11 bases from V and 4 from J; bases not matched to a gene: 11. CDR3 length: 13 residues. Germline V gene data show CDR1 as MNHEY and CDR2 as SVGAGI. The CDR3 loop reads CAAGQASQYEQYF. In nucleotides, the CDR3 is TGTGCCGCTGGACAGGCTTCACAGTACGAGCAGTACTTC.

This clonotype was found a few times. The genes are TRBV20-1 and TRBJ1-1, with D possibly TRBD1 on 5 matching bases. V was cut by 1 base and J by 5 bases, with 17 bases left in between. This CDR3 is 15 amino acids long. Germline values: CDR1 DFQATT, CDR2 SNEGSKA (reference sequence). The CDR3, as DNA: TGCAGTGCTAGAGTTAAAGACGGGACGAAGACTGAAGCTTTCTTT. As protein: CSARVKDGTKTEAFF.

The CDR3 DNA reads TGTGCCAGCAGTTATGAGCGGGCCCGGCGCGATGAGCAGTTCTTC. Its translation is CASSYERARRDEQFF. The chain combines TRBV6-5 with TRBJ2-1, with D possibly being TRBD2 (6 bases). CDR3 length: 15 residues. CDR1 is MNHEY and CDR2 is SVGAGI in the germline V gene. Trimming removed 3 bases from V and 8 bases from J, with 17 bases in between.

The gene calls are TRBV24-1 and TRBJ2-1; no firm D call. V was shortened by 9 bases and J by 9 bases, with 17 bases between the two germline ends. Germline V gene data show CDR1 as KGHDR and CDR2 as SFDVKD. The CDR3 totals 13 residues. The CDR3 nucleotides are TGTGCCACCTCCCGAGCAGGACCCGGTGAGCAGTTCTTC. This translates into CATSRAGPGEQFF.

The V call is TRBV5-1, the J call TRBJ2-1, with 13 bases lining up with TRBD2. From germline, CDR1 is SGHRS and CDR2 YFSETQ. V lost 7 bases, J lost 5 bases, and 9 bases stayed unmatched. The CDR3 spans 16 residues. CDR3 in amino acids: CASFYGGTSGNNEQFF. CDR3 DNA sequence: TGCGCCAGCTTCTATGGCGGGACTAGCGGGAACAATGAGCAGTTCTTC.

The genes are TRBV20-1 and TRBJ1-5, with 7 bases matching TRBD1. The CDR3 totals 15 residues. The trim removed 6 bases at V and 0 bases at J, leaving 8 bases unmatched. CDR1 is DFQATT, CDR2 SNEGSKA, per germline (reference sequence). The CDR3 DNA is TGCAGTGCCTCCTCAGGGGGTCTTAGCAATCAGCCCCAGCATTTT. Its translation: CSASSGGLSNQPQHF.

This clonotype was counted many times. This chain connects TRBV7-9 to TRBJ1-1; no clear D gene. The CDR3 is made up of 15 amino acids. V dropped 5 bases and J dropped 5 bases, with 18 bases sitting between them. CDR1 and CDR2 from the germline V gene are SEHNR and FQNEAQ (reference sequence). CDR3 sequence: CASSADGRVITEAFF. The CDR3 nucleotides read TGTGCCAGCAGCGCCGATGGACGAGTTATAACTGAAGCTTTCTTT.

At least ten counts were recorded for this clonotype. V is TRBV12-3 or TRBV12-4 and J is TRBJ1-2, with 7 positions matching TRBD1. Germline trimming cut 4 bases from V and 7 bases from J; bases unmatched to any gene: 9. This CDR3 comprises 14 residues. The DNA for the CDR3 is TGTGCCAGCAGTTGGACAGGCGAGGCGCTTGGCTACACCTTC. The encoded protein is CASSWTGEALGYTF.

In this sample, this clonotype turned up a few times. The chain joins TRBV20-1 to TRBJ2-1; no firm D call. The CDR3 totals 16 residues. CDR1 is DFQATT and CDR2 is SNEGSKA in the germline V gene (reference sequence). The V and J ends lost 0 bases and 0 bases respectively, with 12 bases between them. This chain's CDR3 is CSAREWAGGSYNEQFF. The CDR3 DNA is TGCAGTGCTAGAGAGTGGGCCGGTGGCTCCTACAATGAGCAGTTCTTC.

In this sample, this clonotype turned up many times. This chain links TRBV12-3 or TRBV12-4 with TRBJ1-3; perhaps TRBD1 as D (5 bases). The V gene lost 3 bases and the J gene lost 5 bases, with 14 bases spanning the gap. CDR3 length: 15 residues. CDR3 protein: CASSFRTSSRNTIYF. The DNA of the CDR3 is TGTGCCAGCAGTTTTCGGACAAGTTCCCGAAACACCATATATTTT.

This clonotype has a handful of counts. V usage is TRBV4-2 and J usage is TRBJ1-1; unclear D gene. V dropped 3 bases and J dropped 10 bases, with 9 bases sitting between them. The CDR3 contains 11 residues. Per germline, CDR1 LGHNA and CDR2 YNFKEQ. CDR3 in DNA: TGTGCCAGCAGCCAGGTGGGAACAGCTTTCTTT. It specifies CASSQVGTAFF.

The V call is TRBV2, the J call TRBJ1-2, with D unclear. Germline V gives CDR1 SNHLY, CDR2 FYNNEI. The V end lost 8 bases, the J end lost 8 bases, and 15 bases lay between the germline ends. The CDR3 is 12 residues long. CDR3 DNA: TGTGCCAGCGACCCCCCGGAGTACGGCTACACCTTC. Protein sequence: CASDPPEYGYTF.

This rearrangement joins TRBV4-3 to TRBJ2-1, with TRBD2 matching over 7 bases. The V segment lost 4 bases and the J segment 0 bases; nucleotides outside the gene matches: 9. This CDR3 contains 17 residues. The V gene's germline CDR1 is LGHNA and CDR2 YSLEER. CDR3 in DNA: TGCGCCAGCAGCCTGTGGCGGGAGCAAAGCTCCTACAATGAGCAGTTCTTC. Amino acids: CASSLWREQSSYNEQFF.

CDR3 in amino acids: CSARVVGYAYEQYF. The DNA of the CDR3 is TGCAGTGCTAGAGTCGTGGGATACGCCTACGAGCAGTACTTC. The V call is TRBV20-1, the J call TRBJ2-7; no reliable D call. The length of the CDR3 is 14 residues. Germline CDR1 and CDR2: DFQATT and SNEGSKA (reference sequence). Trimming removed 1 base from V and 2 bases from J, with 12 bases in between.

A few counts support this clonotype. CDR3 sequence: CASSTPGQGTYEQYF. CDR3 in DNA: TGTGCCAGCAGCACCCCGGGACAGGGGACCTACGAGCAGTACTTC. The chain couples TRBV3-1 to TRBJ2-7; 10 bases align to TRBD1. Trimming took 5 bases from V and 2 from J; bases not matched to a gene: 6. This CDR3 is 15 amino acids long. Germline V gene sequence: CDR1 LGHDT, CDR2 YNNKEL (reference sequence).